This record covers a single TCR beta chain. Assay used: immunoSEQ multiplex PCR; TCRdb lists only in-frame clones, some missing. Among a few hundred thousand clones listed, roughly 84% were seen once. The data originate from a study of blood T cell repertoires in COVID-19. The CDR3 spans 13 residues. The V gene lost 8 bases and the J gene lost 7 bases, with 19 bases spanning the gap. Sequenced: PBMCs or T cells enriched from blood (not recorded which). The genes are TRBV5-3 and TRBJ2-7, with D possibly being TRBD2 (6 bases). TRBV5-3 is an open reading frame whose function is uncertain. The receptor comes from a man in his fifties who had recovered from COVID-19. CDR3 sequence: CASRDSCLGEQYF. CDR3 sequence (DNA): TGTGCCAGTCGGGACTCCTGTTTGGGAGAGCAGTACTTC.